A selection of T cell receptor beta chains follows, all from one sample in a study of blood T cell repertoires in COVID-19. Using immunoSEQ multiplex PCR, the repertoire was profiled, and TCRdb retains in-frame clones only, with some absent. The sample has about 500,000 clones, roughly nine tenths seen once. Sequencing was performed on peripheral blood. These receptor sequences come from a man aged 18 to 29 with COVID-19, enrolled during active disease. Each CDR3 is given with its conserved first and last residue. Fields, in order: J gene, D gene, clone size, V gene, CDR3 DNA, CDR3 protein. A D gene is named only where the DNA matches it firmly. Some rows have no size entry. The others give once, few or many, or a class for an expanded clone.

TRBJ2-3,-,-,TRBV7-9,TGTGCCAGCAGCTTCTACAGGGATGAGGGCTCTGATACGCAGTATTTT,CASSFYRDEGSDTQYF
TRBJ2-5,TRBD2,-,TRBV5-1,TGCGCCAGCAGCTTACTAGCGGGCCAAGAGACCCAGTACTTC,CASSLLAGQETQYF
TRBJ2-1,-,-,TRBV7-9,TGTGCCAGCAGCTTACGGGAGCAGTTCTTC,CASSLREQFF
TRBJ1-1,-,once,TRBV27,TGTGCCAGCAGGTCCGGGACTGAAGCTTTCTTT,CASRSGTEAFF
TRBJ2-1,TRBD2,-,TRBV11-3,TGTGCCAGCAGCTTAGCCAATCTAGCGGGAAGGGGGGGCTCCTACAATGAGCAGTTCTTC,CASSLANLAGRGGSYNEQFF
TRBJ2-7,-,-,TRBV6-5,TGTGCCAGCAGTTTGGCAGGAGGCCGGCTCGAGCAGTACTTC,CASSLAGGRLEQYF
TRBJ2-7,TRBD1,-,TRBV27,TGTGCCAGCAGTTATGGGACAGGGGCCTACGAGCAGTACTTC,CASSYGTGAYEQYF
TRBJ2-1,-,few,TRBV5-6,TGTGCCAGCAGCTTTATCGGGGGGCGAGGTTCCTACAATGAGCAGTTCTTC,CASSFIGGRGSYNEQFF
TRBJ1-6,-,-,TRBV7-9,TGTGCCAGCAGCCCCCACCGACAGTATTCACCCCTCCACTTT,CASSPHRQYSPLHF
TRBJ1-2,TRBD1,-,TRBV7-2,TGTGCCAGCAGCGCCTCCGGGACAGCGCTAGGCTATGGCTACACCTTC,CASSASGTALGYGYTF
TRBJ1-3,-,-,TRBV25-1,TGTGCCAGCAGTGGAGGATACTCTGGAAACACCATATATTTT,CASSGGYSGNTIYF
TRBJ2-7,TRBD2,-,TRBV2,TGTGCCAGCAGAACGACTAGCGGGGCCTACGAGCAGTACTTC,CASRTTSGAYEQYF
TRBJ1-1,-,-,TRBV18,TGTGCCAGCTCACCACTCGAAGGTCTCCAGGTGAACACTGAAGCTTTCTTT,CASSPLEGLQVNTEAFF
TRBJ2-1,TRBD2,-,TRBV11-2,TGTGCCAGCAGCTCCGGACTAGCGGGGGGAAATGAGCAGTTCTTC,CASSSGLAGGNEQFF
TRBJ2-5,TRBD1,-,TRBV19,TGTGCCAGTAGTAAGAGACAGGGGAGGACGGAGACCCAGTACTTC,CASSKRQGRTETQYF
TRBJ1-1,-,-,TRBV2,TGTGCCAGCAGGAACAGGGCAGCGAACACTGAAGCTTTCTTT,CASRNRAANTEAFF
TRBJ2-7,TRBD2,few,TRBV5-1,TGCGCCAGCAGCCCGAATAGCGGGAGGGCCCCGGACGAGCAGTACTTC,CASSPNSGRAPDEQYF
TRBJ1-3,-,-,TRBV30,TGTGCCTGGAGTGTTACTAACCCTTCTGGAAACACCATATATTTT,CAWSVTNPSGNTIYF
TRBJ2-1,-,-,TRBV4-1,TGCGCCAGCAGCCAACCTGCTAGGAGCTCCTACAATGAGCAGTTCTTC,CASSQPARSSYNEQFF
TRBJ2-7,TRBD2,-,TRBV10-3,TGTGCCACCGGACTAGCGGGTGCCTACGAGCAGTACTTC,CATGLAGAYEQYF
TRBJ2-1,TRBD1,-,TRBV11-2,TGTGCCAGCAGCTTCTCATCAGGGGGCAATGAGCAGTTCTTC,CASSFSSGGNEQFF
TRBJ2-5,-,-,TRBV5-5,TGTGCCAGCAGCGCAGGGGAAGAGACCCAGTACTTC,CASSAGEETQYF
TRBJ1-1,-,-,TRBV18,TGTGCCAGCTCACCTCCCTCCAGGGCCGGGCTTGAAGCTTTCTTT,CASSPPSRAGLEAFF
TRBJ2-7,TRBD1,-,TRBV5-6,TGTGCCAGCAGCTTGGCCTGGGACAGGGCCTACGAGCAGTACTTC,CASSLAWDRAYEQYF
TRBJ2-1,TRBD2,once,TRBV7-9,TGTGCCAGCAGCTTGAGGACTAGCAGCGATGAGCAGTTCTTC,CASSLRTSSDEQFF
TRBJ2-4,TRBD1,-,TRBV2,TGTGCCAGCAGTGACAACAGGGGTGGGAACATTCAGTACTTC,CASSDNRGGNIQYF
TRBJ1-2,-,-,TRBV2,TGTGCCAGCAGGCAGACAGGAGGATTTTCGGGCTACACCTTC,CASRQTGGFSGYTF
TRBJ2-1,-,-,TRBV6-5,TGTGCCAGCAACGAGCGGAACCCGGCGAATGAGCAGTTCTTC,CASNERNPANEQFF
TRBJ2-1,TRBD2,-,TRBV9,TGTGCCAGTTCAGCGGGGTCAGACAATGAGCAGTTCTTC,CASSAGSDNEQFF
TRBJ2-1,TRBD2,-,TRBV6-5,TGTGCCAGCAGATTGACTAGCGGGCCTGACAATGAGCAGTTCTTC,CASRLTSGPDNEQFF
TRBJ2-3,-,once,TRBV7-2,TGTGCCAGCAGCTTAGCGCTAGGAGGAGATACGCAGTATTTT,CASSLALGGDTQYF
TRBJ2-2,-,-,TRBV19,TGTGCCAGTAGTATTGACCTCGGAGACACCGGGGAGCTGTTTTTT,CASSIDLGDTGELFF
TRBJ1-6,-,-,TRBV27,TGTGCCAGCAGTGACCGGGACGGGGGTTCACCCCTCCACTTT,CASSDRDGGSPLHF
TRBJ2-7,-,-,TRBV5-5,TGTGCCAGCAGCCTTGACCTAGACAGTTCAATCTACGAGCAGTACTTC,CASSLDLDSSIYEQYF
TRBJ2-2,-,-,TRBV13,TGTGCCAGCAGCCGCGGGACAGACACCGGGGAGCTGTTTTTT,CASSRGTDTGELFF
TRBJ1-2,-,-,TRBV19,TGTGCCACCCGGGAGGGGGGCCGGGGCTACACCTTC,CATREGGRGYTF
TRBJ2-3,TRBD2,-,TRBV5-5,TGTGCCAGCAGCTTTCGGGGGGTGGAAGATACGCAGTATTTT,CASSFRGVEDTQYF
TRBJ1-3,-,-,TRBV2,TGTGCCAGCAGTCAGCAGGGTTGGGATTTATATTTT,CASSQQGWDLYF
TRBJ1-4,TRBD1,-,TRBV12-5,TGTGCTAGTGGTTCCGTCCTAGGGGGCGATTATGAAAAACTGTTTTTT,CASGSVLGGDYEKLFF
TRBJ2-7,TRBD2,-,TRBV24-1,TGTGCCACCTCTAGCGGGAGAAACGAGCAGTACTTC,CATSSGRNEQYF
TRBJ2-7,-,-,TRBV7-8,TGTGCCAGCAGCCTGGCTGGGAGGGACAGGCCTCCCTACGAGCAGTACTTC,CASSLAGRDRPPYEQYF
TRBJ2-5,TRBD1,-,TRBV3-1/TRBV3-2,TGTGCCAGCAGCGCCCGGGACAGGGGGTCCCAAGAGACCCAGTACTTC,CASSARDRGSQETQYF
TRBJ2-5,-,-,TRBV6-5,TGTGCCAGCGGTCGGACTATTCAGACCCAGTACTTC,CASGRTIQTQYF
TRBJ2-1,TRBD2,-,TRBV5-1,TGCGCCAGCAGCGAGGCTAGCGGGCAGTACAATGAGCAGTTCTTC,CASSEASGQYNEQFF
TRBJ2-7,TRBD1,-,TRBV27,TGTGCCAGCAGTTTATTCCCCGGGACAGCGGAAGGTCGGTACTTC,CASSLFPGTAEGRYF
TRBJ2-7,-,once,TRBV7-3,TGTGCCAGCAGGTCGGACAGCTACGAGCAGTACTTC,CASRSDSYEQYF
TRBJ1-2,-,-,TRBV6-5,TGTGCCAGCAGCCGGGGAACTAACTATGGCTACACCTTC,CASSRGTNYGYTF
TRBJ1-6,-,few,TRBV5-1,TGCGCCAGCAGCGCCGCAGCCATGGAGTCACCCCTCCACTTT,CASSAAAMESPLHF
TRBJ2-7,TRBD1,-,TRBV28,TGTGCCAGCAGCCTCACAGGGGATGGCTACGAGCAGTACTTC,CASSLTGDGYEQYF
TRBJ2-5,-,-,TRBV11-1,TGTGCCAGCAGACAGGGGACTTCCGAGACCCAGTACTTC,CASRQGTSETQYF
TRBJ2-1,TRBD2,-,TRBV10-3,TGTGCCATCAGCTCGACTAGCGGGGGGGCGACTGAGCAGTTCTTC,CAISSTSGGATEQFF
TRBJ1-5,-,-,TRBV19,TGTGCCAGTAGTATAACCACAGGGTTCAATCAGCCCCAGCATTTT,CASSITTGFNQPQHF
TRBJ2-7,TRBD1,-,TRBV15,TGTGCCACCAGCTCTCGACAGGGGGTCTCCTACGAGCAGTACTTC,CATSSRQGVSYEQYF